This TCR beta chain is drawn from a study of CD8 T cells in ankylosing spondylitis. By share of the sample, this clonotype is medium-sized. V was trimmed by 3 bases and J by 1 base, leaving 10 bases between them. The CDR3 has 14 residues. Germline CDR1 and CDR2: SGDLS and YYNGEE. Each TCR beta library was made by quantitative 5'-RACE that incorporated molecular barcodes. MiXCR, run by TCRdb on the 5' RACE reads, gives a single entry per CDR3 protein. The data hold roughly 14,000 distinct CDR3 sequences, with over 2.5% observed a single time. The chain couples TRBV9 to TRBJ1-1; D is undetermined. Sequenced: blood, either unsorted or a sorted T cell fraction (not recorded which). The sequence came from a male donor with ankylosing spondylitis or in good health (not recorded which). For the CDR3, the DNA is TGTGCCAGCAGCGGCGTTGGGAGGAACACTGAAGCTTTCTTT. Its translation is CASSGVGRNTEAFF.